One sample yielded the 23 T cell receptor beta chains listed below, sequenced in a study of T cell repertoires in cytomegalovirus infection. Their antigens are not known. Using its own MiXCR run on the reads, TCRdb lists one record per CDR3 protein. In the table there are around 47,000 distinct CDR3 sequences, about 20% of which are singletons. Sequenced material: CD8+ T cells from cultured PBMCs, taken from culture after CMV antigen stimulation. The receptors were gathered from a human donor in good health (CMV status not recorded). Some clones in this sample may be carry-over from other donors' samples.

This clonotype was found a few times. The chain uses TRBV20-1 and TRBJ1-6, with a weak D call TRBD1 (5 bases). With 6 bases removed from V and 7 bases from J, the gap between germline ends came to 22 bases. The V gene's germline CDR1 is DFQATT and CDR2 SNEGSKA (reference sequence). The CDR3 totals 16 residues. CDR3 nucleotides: TGCAGTGCCATCGGGTGGGGAATCGAGGGGAATTCACCCCTCCACTTT. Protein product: CSAIGWGIEGNSPLHF.

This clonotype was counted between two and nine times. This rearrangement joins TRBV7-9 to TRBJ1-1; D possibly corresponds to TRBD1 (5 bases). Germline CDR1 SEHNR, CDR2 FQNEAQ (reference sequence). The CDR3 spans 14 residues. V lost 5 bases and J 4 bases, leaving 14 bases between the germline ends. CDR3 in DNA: TGTGCCAGCAGCCCCCGGGGAGGGGCCACTGAAGCTTTCTTT. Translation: CASSPRGGATEAFF.

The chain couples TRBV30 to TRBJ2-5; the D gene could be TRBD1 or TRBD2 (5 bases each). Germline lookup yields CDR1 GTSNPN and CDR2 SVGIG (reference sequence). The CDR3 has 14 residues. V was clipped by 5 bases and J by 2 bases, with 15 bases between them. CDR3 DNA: TGTGCCTGGCGGGGACCGGAGAATCAAGAGACCCAGTACTTC. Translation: CAWRGPENQETQYF.

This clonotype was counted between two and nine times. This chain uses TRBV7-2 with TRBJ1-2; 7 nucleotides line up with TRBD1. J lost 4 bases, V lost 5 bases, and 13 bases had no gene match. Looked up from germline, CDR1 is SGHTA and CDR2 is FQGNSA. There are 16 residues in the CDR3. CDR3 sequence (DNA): TGTGCCAGCAGCCTGCTGGACAGACAGGGCGTCTATGGCTACACCTTC. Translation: CASSLLDRQGVYGYTF.

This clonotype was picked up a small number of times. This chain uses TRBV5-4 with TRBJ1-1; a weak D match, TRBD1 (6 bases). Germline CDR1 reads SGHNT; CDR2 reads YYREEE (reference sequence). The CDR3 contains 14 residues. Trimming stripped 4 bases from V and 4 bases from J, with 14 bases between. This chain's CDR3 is CASSPLGGGTEAFF. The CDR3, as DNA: TGTGCCAGCAGCCCTCTCGGAGGGGGCACTGAAGCTTTCTTT.

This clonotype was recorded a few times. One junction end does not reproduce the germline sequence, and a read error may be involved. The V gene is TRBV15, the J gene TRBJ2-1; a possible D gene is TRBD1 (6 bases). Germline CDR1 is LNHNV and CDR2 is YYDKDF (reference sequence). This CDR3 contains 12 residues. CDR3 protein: CATSRDMRTENF. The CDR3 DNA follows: TGTGCCACCAGCAGAGATATGAGGACAGAAAATTTC.

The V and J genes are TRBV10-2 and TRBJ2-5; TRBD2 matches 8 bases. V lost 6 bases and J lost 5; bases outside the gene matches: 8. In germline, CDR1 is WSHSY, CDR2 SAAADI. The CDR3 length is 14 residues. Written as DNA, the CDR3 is TGCGCCAGCAGCACCGGGACTAGGCGGGAGACCCAGTACTTC. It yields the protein CASSTGTRRETQYF.

CDR3 coding DNA: TGTGCCAGCAGCCCGGGACTTAATTCACCCCTCCACTTT. It encodes CASSPGLNSPLHF. The chain carries TRBV7-6 and TRBJ1-6, with D maybe TRBD1 (5 bases). The germline CDR1 and CDR2 sequences are SGHVS and FNYEAQ. The CDR3 extends over 13 amino acids. Trimming took off 5 bases at V and 6 bases at J, with 8 bases between the two ends.

The CDR3 loop reads CAWRPVEFSGNTIYF. The CDR3 DNA follows: TGTGCCTGGAGACCAGTAGAGTTCTCTGGAAACACCATATATTTT. J is TRBJ1-3 and V is TRBV30; D gene unclear. Germline CDR1 reads GTSNPN; CDR2 reads SVGIG (reference sequence). The CDR3 spans 15 residues. The ends were cut back, 3 bases at V and 0 bases at J, with 12 bases in the middle. Complete variable domain (other parts from reference TRBV30 and TRBJ1-3): SQTIHQWPATLVQPVGSPLSLECTVEGTSNPNLYWYRQAAGRGLQLLFYSVGIGQISSEVPQNLSASRPQDRQFILSSKKLLLSDSGFYLCAWRPVEFSGNTIYFGEGSWLTVV.

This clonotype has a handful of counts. CDR3 coding DNA: TGTGCCAGCAGCCCCCGGCCCGGGACAGAAGATGGCTACACCTTC. It encodes CASSPRPGTEDGYTF. V gene TRBV7-6 combines with J gene TRBJ1-2, with TRBD1 identical over 7 bases. CDR3 length: 15 residues. Germline trimming cut 5 bases from V and 6 bases from J; bases unmatched to any gene: 12. Germline V lookup: CDR1 SGHVS, CDR2 FNYEAQ.

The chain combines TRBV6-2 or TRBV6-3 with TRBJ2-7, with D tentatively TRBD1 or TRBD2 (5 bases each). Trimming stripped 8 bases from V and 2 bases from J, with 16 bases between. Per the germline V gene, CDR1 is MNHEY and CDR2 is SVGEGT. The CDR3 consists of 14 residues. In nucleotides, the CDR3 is TGTGCCAGCTGCCGGGACCCGATAACCTACGAGCAGTACTTC. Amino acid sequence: CASCRDPITYEQYF.

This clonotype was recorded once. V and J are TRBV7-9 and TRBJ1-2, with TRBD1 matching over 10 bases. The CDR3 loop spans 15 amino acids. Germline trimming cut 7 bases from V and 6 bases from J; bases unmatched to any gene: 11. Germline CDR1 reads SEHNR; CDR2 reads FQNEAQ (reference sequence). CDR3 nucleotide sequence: TGTGCCAGCACCCCGGGGGACAGGGGATTCAATGGCTACACCTTC. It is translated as CASTPGDRGFNGYTF.

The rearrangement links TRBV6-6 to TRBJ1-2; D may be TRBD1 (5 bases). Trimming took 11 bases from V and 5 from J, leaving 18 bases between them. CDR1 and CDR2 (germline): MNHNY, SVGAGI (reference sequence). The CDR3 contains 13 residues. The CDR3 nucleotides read TGTGCCTCGGCGGGGGAGCATTTGTATGGCTACACCTTC. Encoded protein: CASAGEHLYGYTF.

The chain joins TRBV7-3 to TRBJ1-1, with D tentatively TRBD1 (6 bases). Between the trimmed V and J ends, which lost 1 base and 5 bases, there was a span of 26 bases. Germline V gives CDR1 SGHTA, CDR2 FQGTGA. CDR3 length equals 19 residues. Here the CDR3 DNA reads TGTGCCAGCAGCTTAAAAGGGGGGACTGGACCCACAGTAGAAACTGAAGCTTTCTTT. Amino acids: CASSLKGGTGPTVETEAFF.

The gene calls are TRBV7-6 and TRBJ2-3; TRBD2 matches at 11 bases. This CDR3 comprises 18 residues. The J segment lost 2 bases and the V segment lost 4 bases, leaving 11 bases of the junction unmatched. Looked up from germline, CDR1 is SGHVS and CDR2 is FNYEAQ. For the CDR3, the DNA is TGTGCCAGCAGCTCCCCAGCTCTAGCGGGGGGACTCACAGATACGCAGTATTTT. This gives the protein CASSSPALAGGLTDTQYF.

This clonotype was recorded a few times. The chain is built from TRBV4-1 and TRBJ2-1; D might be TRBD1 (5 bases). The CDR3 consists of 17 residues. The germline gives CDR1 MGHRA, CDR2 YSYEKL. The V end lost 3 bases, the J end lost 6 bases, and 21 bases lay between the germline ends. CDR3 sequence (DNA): TGCGCCAGCAGCCACCCGATAACCAGGGATGGAATCAATGAGCAGTTCTTC. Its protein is CASSHPITRDGINEQFF.

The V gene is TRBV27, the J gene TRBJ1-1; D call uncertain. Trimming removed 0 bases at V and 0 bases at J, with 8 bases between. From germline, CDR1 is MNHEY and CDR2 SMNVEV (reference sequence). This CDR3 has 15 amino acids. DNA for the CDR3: TGTGCCAGCAGTTTATCGCGGCGGGTGAACACTGAAGCTTTCTTT. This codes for CASSLSRRVNTEAFF.

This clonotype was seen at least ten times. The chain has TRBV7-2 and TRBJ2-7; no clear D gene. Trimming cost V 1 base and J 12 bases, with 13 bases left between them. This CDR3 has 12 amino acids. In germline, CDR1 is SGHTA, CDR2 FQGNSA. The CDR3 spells CASSLDVRRMYF. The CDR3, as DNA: TGTGCCAGCAGCTTAGACGTCAGACGGATGTACTTC.

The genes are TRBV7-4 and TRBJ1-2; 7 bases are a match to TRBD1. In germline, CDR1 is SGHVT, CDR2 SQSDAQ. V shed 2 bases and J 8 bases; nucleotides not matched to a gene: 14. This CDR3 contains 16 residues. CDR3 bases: TGTGCCAGCAGCTTACTACAGGGGCCCCTTTACGAGGGCTACACCTTC. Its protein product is CASSLLQGPLYEGYTF.

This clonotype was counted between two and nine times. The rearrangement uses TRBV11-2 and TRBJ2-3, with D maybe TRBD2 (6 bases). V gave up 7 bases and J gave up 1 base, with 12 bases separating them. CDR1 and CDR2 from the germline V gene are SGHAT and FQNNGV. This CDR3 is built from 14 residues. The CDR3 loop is CASNQGGGTDTQYF. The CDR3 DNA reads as TGTGCCAGCAACCAGGGCGGGGGCACAGATACGCAGTATTTT.

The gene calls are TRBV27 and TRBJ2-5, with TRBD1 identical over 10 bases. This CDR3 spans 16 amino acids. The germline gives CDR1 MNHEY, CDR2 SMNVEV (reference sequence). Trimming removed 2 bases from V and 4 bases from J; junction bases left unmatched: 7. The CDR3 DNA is TGTGCCAGCAGTTTACTGCCCGGGACAGGGGTAGAGACCCAGTACTTC. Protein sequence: CASSLLPGTGVETQYF.

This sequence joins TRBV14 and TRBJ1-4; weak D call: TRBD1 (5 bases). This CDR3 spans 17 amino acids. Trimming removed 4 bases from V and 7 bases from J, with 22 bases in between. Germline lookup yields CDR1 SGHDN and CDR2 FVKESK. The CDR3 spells CASSPLRGVDTVEKLFF. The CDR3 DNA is TGTGCCAGCAGCCCATTGCGGGGCGTTGATACAGTTGAAAAACTGTTTTTT.

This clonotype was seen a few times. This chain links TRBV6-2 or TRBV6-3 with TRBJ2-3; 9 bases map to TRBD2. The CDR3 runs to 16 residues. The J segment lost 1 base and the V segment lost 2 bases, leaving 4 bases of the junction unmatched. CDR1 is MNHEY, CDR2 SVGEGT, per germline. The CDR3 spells CASSYDQRGGTDTQYF. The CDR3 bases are TGTGCCAGCAGTTACGACCAGCGGGGGGGCACAGATACGCAGTATTTT.